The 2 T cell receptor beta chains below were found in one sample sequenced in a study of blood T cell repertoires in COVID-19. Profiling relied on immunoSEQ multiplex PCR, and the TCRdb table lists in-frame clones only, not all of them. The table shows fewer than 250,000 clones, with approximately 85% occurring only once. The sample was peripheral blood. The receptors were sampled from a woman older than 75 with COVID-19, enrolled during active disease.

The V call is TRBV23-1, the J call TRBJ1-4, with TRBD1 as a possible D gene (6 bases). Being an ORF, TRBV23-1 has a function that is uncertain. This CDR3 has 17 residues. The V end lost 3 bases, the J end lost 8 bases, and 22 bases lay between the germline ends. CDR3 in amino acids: CASSQYREEVCWEKLFF. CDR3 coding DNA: TGCGCCAGCAGTCAGTACAGGGAAGAGGTTTGTTGGGAAAAACTGTTTTTT.

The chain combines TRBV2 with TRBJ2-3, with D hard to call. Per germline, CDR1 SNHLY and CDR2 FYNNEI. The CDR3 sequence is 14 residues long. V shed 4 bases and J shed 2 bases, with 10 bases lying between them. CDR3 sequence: CASSVEVSTDTQYF. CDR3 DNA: TGTGCCAGCAGTGTAGAGGTTTCCACAGATACGCAGTATTTT.